The clone carrying this TCR beta chain was found many times. As yet, its antigen is unknown. These data belong to a study of neurological immune-mediated disorders. Broader study findings: None of the features examined (clinical or MRI) was associated with the multiple sclerosis repertoire cluster. None of the CDR3 amino acid sequences in expanded clones turned up in more than one subject, which points to private repertoires in all groups.

The making of cDNA relied on 5'RACE with 10-nucleotide random UMIs. Every sequencing run produced over 160 million TCR-beta sequences that came from 15-18 subjects. In TCRdb, the 5' RACE reads were re-called with MiXCR into one record per CDR3 protein. The repertoire has 55,000 to 70,000 distinct CDR3 sequences, 4% to 6% of them found once; the top ten carry roughly 3.3%. V was clipped by 4 bases and J by 5 bases, with 16 bases between them. The V gene's germline CDR1 is SEHNR and CDR2 FQNEAQ (reference sequence). The CDR3 runs 15 residues. Sequenced: PBMCs. This receptor was taken from a woman aged 45-59 years with multiple sclerosis. The chain joins TRBV7-9 to TRBJ2-3; no reliable D call. The CDR3 is CASSSSDLTVDTQYF. The CDR3 DNA reads TGTGCCAGCAGCTCCTCTGACCTTACGGTAGATACGCAGTATTTT.